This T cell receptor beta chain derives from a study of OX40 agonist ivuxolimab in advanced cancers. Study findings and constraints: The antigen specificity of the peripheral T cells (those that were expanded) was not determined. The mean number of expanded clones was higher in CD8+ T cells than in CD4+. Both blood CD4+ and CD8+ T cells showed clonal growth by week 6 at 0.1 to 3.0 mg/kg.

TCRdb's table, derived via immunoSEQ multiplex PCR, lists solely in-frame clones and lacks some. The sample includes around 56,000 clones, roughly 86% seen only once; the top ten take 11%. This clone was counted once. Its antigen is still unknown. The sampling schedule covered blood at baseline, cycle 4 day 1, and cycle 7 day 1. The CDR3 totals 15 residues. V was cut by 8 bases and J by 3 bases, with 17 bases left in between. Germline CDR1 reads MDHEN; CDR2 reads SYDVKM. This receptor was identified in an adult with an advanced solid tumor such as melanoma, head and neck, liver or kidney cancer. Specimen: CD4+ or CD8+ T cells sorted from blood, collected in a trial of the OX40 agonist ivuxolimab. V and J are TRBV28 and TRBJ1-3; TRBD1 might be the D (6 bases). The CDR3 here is CASGRQDHYGNTIYF. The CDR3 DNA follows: TGTGCCAGCGGGCGACAGGATCATTATGGAAACACCATATATTTT.